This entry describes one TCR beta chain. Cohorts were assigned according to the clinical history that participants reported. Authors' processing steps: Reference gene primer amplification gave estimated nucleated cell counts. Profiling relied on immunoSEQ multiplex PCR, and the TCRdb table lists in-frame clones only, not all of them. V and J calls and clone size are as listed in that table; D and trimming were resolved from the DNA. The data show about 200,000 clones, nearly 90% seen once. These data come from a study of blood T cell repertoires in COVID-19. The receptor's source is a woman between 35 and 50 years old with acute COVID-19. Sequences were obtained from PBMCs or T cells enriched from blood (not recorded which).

In DNA form, the CDR3 reads TGTGCCAGCAGCCTTAGCGGGGGGCGTTGGGAGCAGTTCTTC. Translation: CASSLSGGRWEQFF. The chain couples TRBV11-2 to TRBJ2-1, with 10 nucleotides matching TRBD2. Germline lookup yields CDR1 SGHAT and CDR2 FQNNGV. J gave up 10 bases and V 5 bases, and 8 bases lay outside the gene matches. The CDR3 is 14 residues long.